This TCR beta chain was captured by sequencing in a study of blood T cell repertoires in COVID-19. The CDR3 has 15 residues. Looked up from germline, CDR1 is MDHEN and CDR2 is SYDVKM. V gave up 3 bases and J gave up 2 bases, with 10 bases separating them. Repertoires were generated with immunoSEQ multiplex PCR, while TCRdb's copy carries only in-frame clones and drops some. The table lists 250,000 or so clones, 70% to 90% of them singletons, with around 6.5% in the top ten. This rearrangement joins TRBV28 to TRBJ1-4; possible D gene TRBD1, 5 bases. The TCR comes from a woman aged 25 to 45 with COVID-19, enrolled during active disease. The sequenced sample was peripheral blood. The CDR3 sequence: CASSFQGSTNEKLFF. For the CDR3, the DNA is TGTGCCAGCAGTTTTCAGGGATCCACTAATGAAAAACTGTTTTTT.